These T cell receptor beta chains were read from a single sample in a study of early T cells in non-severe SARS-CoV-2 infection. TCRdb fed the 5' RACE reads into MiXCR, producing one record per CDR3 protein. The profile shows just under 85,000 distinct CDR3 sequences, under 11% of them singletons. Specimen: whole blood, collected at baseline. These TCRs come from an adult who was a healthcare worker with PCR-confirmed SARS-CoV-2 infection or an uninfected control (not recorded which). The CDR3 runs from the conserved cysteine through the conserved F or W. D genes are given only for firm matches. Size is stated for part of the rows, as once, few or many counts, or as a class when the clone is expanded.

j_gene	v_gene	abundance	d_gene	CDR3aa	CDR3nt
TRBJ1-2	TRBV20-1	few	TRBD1	CSAAEGQEVYGYTF	TGCAGTGCTGCTGAGGGACAGGAGGTCTATGGCTACACCTTC
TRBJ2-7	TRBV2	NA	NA	CASSEGNTAYEQYF	TGTGCCAGCAGTGAAGGGAATACGGCCTACGAGCAGTACTTC
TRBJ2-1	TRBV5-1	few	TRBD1	CASSGTEDEQFF	TGCGCCAGCAGCGGGACAGAGGATGAGCAGTTCTTC
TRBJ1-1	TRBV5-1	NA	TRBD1	CASSRDRGAEAFF	TGCGCCAGCAGCCGGGACAGGGGGGCCGAGGCTTTCTTT
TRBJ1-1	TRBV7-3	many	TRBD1	CASRAQGGMNTEAFF	TGTGCCAGCAGGGCACAGGGGGGGATGAACACTGAAGCTTTCTTT
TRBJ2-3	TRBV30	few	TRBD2	CAWGPLGLAADTQYF	TGTGCCTGGGGCCCCTTGGGACTAGCAGCTGATACGCAGTATTTT
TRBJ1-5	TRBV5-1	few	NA	CASSLDNDQPQHF	TGCGCCAGCAGCTTGGACAATGATCAGCCCCAGCATTTT
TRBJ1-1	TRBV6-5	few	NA	CATTLGWNTEAFF	TGTGCCACTACCTTAGGTTGGAACACTGAAGCTTTCTTT
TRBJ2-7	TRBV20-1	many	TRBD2	CSARDHLLAGRGEQYF	TGCAGTGCTAGAGATCACTTACTAGCGGGGAGGGGCGAGCAGTACTTC
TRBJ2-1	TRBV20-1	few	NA	CSARRNRGGYNEQFF	TGCAGTGCTAGAAGAAACAGGGGAGGCTACAATGAGCAGTTCTTC
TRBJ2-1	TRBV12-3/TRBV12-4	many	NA	CASGGGNLYNEQFF	TGTGCCAGCGGAGGCGGGAACCTTTACAATGAGCAGTTCTTC
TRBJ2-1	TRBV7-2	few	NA	CASSYGTAGPRPPAW	TGTGCCAGCAGCTACGGGACGGCCGGGCCGCGGCCCCCAGCTTGG
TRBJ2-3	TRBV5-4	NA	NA	CASRGPGTDTQYF	TGTGCCAGCAGAGGGCCGGGGACAGATACGCAGTATTTT
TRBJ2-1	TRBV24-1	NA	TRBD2	CATSELAGSHEQFF	TGTGCCACCAGTGAATTAGCGGGATCGCATGAGCAGTTCTTC
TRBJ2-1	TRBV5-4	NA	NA	CASSHLGASYNEQFF	TGTGCCAGCAGCCATCTTGGGGCCTCCTACAATGAGCAGTTCTTC
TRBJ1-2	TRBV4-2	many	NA	CASGKEEGGNYGYTF	TGTGCCAGCGGCAAGGAAGAAGGCGGGAACTATGGCTACACCTTC
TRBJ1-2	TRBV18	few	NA	CASSPRTSDGYTF	TGTGCCAGCTCACCAAGAACAAGCGATGGCTACACCTTC
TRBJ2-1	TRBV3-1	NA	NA	CASSQDLGLNEQFF	TGTGCCAGCAGCCAAGATCTCGGACTCAATGAGCAGTTCTTC
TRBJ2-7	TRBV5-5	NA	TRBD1	CASSFRDRAYEQYF	TGTGCCAGCAGCTTCCGGGACAGGGCCTACGAGCAGTACTTC
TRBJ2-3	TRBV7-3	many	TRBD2	CASSISGRAPDTQYF	TGTGCCAGCAGCATTAGCGGGAGGGCCCCAGATACGCAGTATTTT
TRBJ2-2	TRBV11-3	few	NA	CASSLRDGGGELFF	TGTGCCAGCAGCTTGAGGGATGGAGGCGGGGAGCTGTTTTTT
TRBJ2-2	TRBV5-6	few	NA	CASSRTSGELFF	TGTGCCAGCAGCCGCACATCCGGGGAGCTGTTTTTT
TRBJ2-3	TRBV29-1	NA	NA	CSAATAFTDTQYF	TGCAGCGCCGCCACCGCGTTCACAGATACGCAGTATTTT
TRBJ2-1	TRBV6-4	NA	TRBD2	CASSELAGGGEQFF	TGTGCCAGCAGTGAGCTAGCGGGAGGAGGTGAGCAGTTCTTC
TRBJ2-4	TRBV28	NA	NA	CASSLAGVGRAKNIQYF	TGTGCCAGCAGTTTGGCAGGGGTCGGGAGGGCCAAAAACATTCAGTACTTC
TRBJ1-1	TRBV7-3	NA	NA	CASSSNRHTEAFF	TGTGCCAGCAGCTCGAACAGACACACTGAAGCTTTCTTT
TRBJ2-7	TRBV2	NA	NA	CASIKEAGGYEQYF	TGTGCCAGCATTAAGGAGGCAGGGGGGTACGAGCAGTACTTC
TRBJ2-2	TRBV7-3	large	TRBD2	CASSLTSTSGRPNTGELFF	TGTGCCAGCAGCTTGACTTCGACTAGCGGGAGGCCGAACACCGGGGAGCTGTTTTTT
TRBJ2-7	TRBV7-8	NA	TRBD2	CASSSSGRVPYEQYF	TGTGCCAGCAGTTCTAGCGGGAGGGTACCCTACGAGCAGTACTTC
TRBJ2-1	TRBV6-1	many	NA	CASSEARARVDEQFF	TGTGCCAGCAGTGAAGCGCGGGCCAGGGTCGATGAGCAGTTCTTC
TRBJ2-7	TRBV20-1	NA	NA	CSAPSGRAYEQYF	TGCAGTGCTCCCTCGGGCAGAGCCTACGAGCAGTACTTC
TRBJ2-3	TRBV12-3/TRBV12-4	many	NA	CASSLRGSGLRLRTDTQYF	TGTGCCAGCAGTTTGCGTGGCAGCGGGCTAAGGCTTCGCACAGATACGCAGTATTTT
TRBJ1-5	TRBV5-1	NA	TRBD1	CASSLDGGGGNQPQHF	TGCGCCAGCAGCTTGGATGGAGGGGGCGGCAATCAGCCCCAGCATTTT
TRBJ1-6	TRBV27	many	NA	CASSERGWSYNSPLHF	TGTGCCAGCAGCGAAAGGGGCTGGTCCTATAATTCACCCCTCCACTTT
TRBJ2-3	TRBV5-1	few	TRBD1	CASSSAGGAGDTQYF	TGCGCCAGCAGCTCAGCAGGGGGCGCAGGGGATACGCAGTATTTT
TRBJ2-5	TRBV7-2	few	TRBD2	CASSSSGKDGETQYF	TGTGCCAGCAGCTCCAGCGGGAAGGACGGAGAGACCCAGTACTTC
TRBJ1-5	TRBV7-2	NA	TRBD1	CASSISRDSPRHF	TGTGCCAGCAGCATTAGCCGGGACAGTCCCCGGCATTTT
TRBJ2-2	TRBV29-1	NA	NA	CSVGVGSVFTGELFF	TGCAGCGTTGGGGTCGGGAGTGTTTTCACCGGGGAGCTGTTTTTT
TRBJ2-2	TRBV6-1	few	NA	CASSADRTATGELFF	TGTGCCAGCAGCGCCGACAGGACGGCGACCGGGGAGCTGTTTTTT
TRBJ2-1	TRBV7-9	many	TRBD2	CASSLGGSSNEQFF	TGTGCCAGCAGCTTAGGCGGGAGCAGCAATGAGCAGTTCTTC
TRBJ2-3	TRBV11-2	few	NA	CASTRGPGRDTQYF	TGTGCCAGCACGAGGGGCCCAGGGAGAGATACGCAGTATTTT
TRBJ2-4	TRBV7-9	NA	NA	CASSPGGQGSRNIQYF	TGTGCCAGCAGCCCGGGGGGCCAGGGGAGTAGGAACATTCAGTACTTC
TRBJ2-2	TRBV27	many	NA	CASQRSNTGELFF	TGTGCCAGCCAGAGGTCTAACACCGGGGAGCTGTTTTTT
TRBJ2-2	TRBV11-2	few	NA	CASSPRATTGELFF	TGTGCCAGCAGCCCCCGGGCCACCACCGGGGAGCTGTTTTTT
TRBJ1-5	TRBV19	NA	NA	CASSILGSSNQPQHF	TGTGCCAGTAGTATACTCGGGAGTTCCAATCAGCCCCAGCATTTT
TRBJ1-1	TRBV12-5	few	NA	CASGLPTPRGRSEAFF	TGTGCTAGTGGTTTGCCCACCCCCAGGGGTAGGTCTGAAGCTTTCTTT
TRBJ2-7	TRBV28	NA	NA	CASHESGETYEQYF	TGTGCCTCCCACGAGAGCGGCGAAACCTACGAGCAGTACTTC
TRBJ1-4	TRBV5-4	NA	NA	CASSWEAGTNEKLFF	TGTGCCAGCAGCTGGGAGGCAGGGACTAATGAAAAACTGTTTTTT
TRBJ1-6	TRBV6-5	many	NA	CASSREQGWNSPLHF	TGTGCCAGCAGCCGGGAACAGGGTTGGAATTCACCCCTCCACTTT
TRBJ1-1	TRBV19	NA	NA	CASSILPGLLNTEAFF	TGTGCCAGTAGTATACTCCCGGGACTCCTGAACACTGAAGCTTTCTTT
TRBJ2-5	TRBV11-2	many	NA	CASSLWGLETQYF	TGTGCCAGCAGCTTGTGGGGGCTAGAGACCCAGTACTTC